The 26 T cell receptor beta chains below come from one sample, sequenced in a study of T-cell reconstitution after alpha-beta-depleted transplantation in children. Unique molecular identifiers were incorporated into the prepared TCRbeta library. Using its own MiXCR run on the PCR reads, TCRdb lists one record per CDR3 protein. The sample comprises about 420,000 distinct CDR3 sequences, 15% to 20% of which are singletons, and 25% to 30% rests with the top ten. The sample in question was PBMCs, mostly from graft donor cells, obtained 360 days after TCRalphabeta/CD19-depleted stem cell transplant. These TCRs come from a boy under two years old who had a stem cell transplant for Wiskott-Aldrich syndrome, so the T cells may come from the graft donor.

This clonotype was detected only a few times. The V call is TRBV5-1, the J call TRBJ2-3; D uncertain. This CDR3 comprises 12 residues. Germline V gene lookup returns CDR1 SGHRS and CDR2 YFSETQ. Trimming shortened V by 1 base and J by 6 bases, and 6 bases separated the two germline ends. The CDR3 nucleotides read TGCGCCAGCAGCTTGACTGCTGATACGCAGTATTTT. This codes for CASSLTADTQYF.

V gene TRBV9 combines with J gene TRBJ2-4; a possible D gene is TRBD2 (5 bases). V was cut by 0 bases and J by 6 bases, with 10 bases left in between. The CDR3 extends over 14 amino acids. Germline lookup yields CDR1 SGDLS and CDR2 YYNGEE. CDR3 sequence: CASSVASEGNIQYF. CDR3 coding DNA: TGTGCCAGCAGCGTAGCTTCTGAGGGAAACATTCAGTACTTC.

The rearrangement joins TRBV5-1 to TRBJ2-1; TRBD1 or TRBD2 may be the D gene (6 bases each). The CDR3 loop spans 15 amino acids. Trimming took off 1 base at V and 6 bases at J, with 14 bases between the two ends. Germline-derived CDR1 and CDR2 are SGHRS and YFSETQ. CDR3 in amino acids: CASSLPDKGGNEQFF. The CDR3 DNA reads as TGCGCCAGCAGCTTGCCGGACAAGGGGGGCAATGAGCAGTTCTTC.

This clonotype occurred a few times. V is TRBV27 and J is TRBJ2-1; D is tentatively TRBD1 or TRBD2 (7 bases each). The CDR3 contains 16 residues. The germline CDR1 and CDR2 sequences are MNHEY and SMNVEV (reference sequence). V lost 6 bases and J lost 1, with 16 bases in between. The CDR3: CASSLQGGASYNEQFF. The CDR3 nucleotides read TGTGCCAGCAGCCTCCAGGGGGGGGCATCCTACAATGAGCAGTTCTTC.

As concerns this clonotype: One end of the junction is discordant with germline, which a read error may explain. This rearrangement joins TRBV19 to TRBJ2-3; D call uncertain. Germline-derived CDR1 and CDR2 are LNHDA and SQIVND (reference sequence). The CDR3 consists of 15 residues. Here the CDR3 DNA reads TGTGCCAGTAGTATAAATCGAGCCGACACAGATGCGCAGTATTTT. Translation gives CASSINRADTDAQYF. The complete variable domain, with remaining parts taken from reference TRBV19 and TRBJ2-3, reads DGGITQSPKYLFRKEGQNVTLSCEQNLNHDAMYWYRQDPGQGLRLIYYSQIVNDFQKGDIAEGYSVSREKKESFPLTVTSAQKNPTAFYLCASSINRADTDAQYFGPGTRLTVL.

The sample holds a few counts of this clonotype. The J gene is TRBJ2-7, the V gene TRBV5-4, with no clear D. The CDR3 runs to 15 residues. V was shortened by 2 bases and J by 7 bases, with 19 bases between the two germline ends. Germline CDR1 SGHNT, CDR2 YYREEE (reference sequence). In DNA form, the CDR3 reads TGTGCCAGCAGCTTACCTGGCCGGAAGGAGAGGGAGCAGTACTTC. Translated: CASSLPGRKEREQYF.

This clonotype was observed many times. A read error may account for a junction end that differs from germline. The V call is TRBV5-1, the J call TRBJ2-7; tentatively, D is TRBD1 (6 bases). Germline V gene sequence: CDR1 SGHRS, CDR2 YFSETQ. The CDR3 covers 15 residues. In nucleotides, the CDR3 is TGTGCCAGCAGTTTAGGTCAGGGGTCCTCCTACGAGCAGTACTTC. Protein sequence: CASSLGQGSSYEQYF.

The chain is built from TRBV7-9 and TRBJ1-1; D not resolved. The germline V gene encodes CDR1 SEHNR and CDR2 FQNEAQ (reference sequence). V shed 2 bases and J shed 2 bases, with 18 bases lying between them. The CDR3 is made up of 17 amino acids. The chain's CDR3 is CASSLTLTGRSNTEAFF. The CDR3 DNA is TGTGCCAGCAGCTTAACTTTGACCGGACGTTCTAACACTGAAGCTTTCTTT.

In this sample, this clonotype turned up a few times. The CDR3 bases are TGTGCCAGCAGCTTAGATGGACGCAATGAGCAGTTCTTC. Translated: CASSLDGRNEQFF. The chain links TRBV7-2 to TRBJ2-1; D unclear. The CDR3 runs to 13 residues. CDR1 SGHTA and CDR2 FQGNSA come from the germline V gene. V lost 1 base to trimming and J lost 6 bases, with 7 bases between them. Looking up the rest from reference TRBV7-2 and TRBJ2-1 gives the full variable domain: GAGVSQSPSNKVTEKGKDVELRCDPISGHTALYWYRQSLGQGLEFLIYFQGNSAPDKSGLPSDRFSAERTGGSVSTLTIQRTQQEDSAVYLCASSLDGRNEQFFGPGTRLTVL.

The CDR3 reads CASGEAGRVRGTQYF. The CDR3 DNA reads TGTGCCAGCGGAGAAGCGGGGAGGGTCAGGGGGACCCAGTACTTC. V gene TRBV25-1 combines with J gene TRBJ2-5; D might be TRBD2 (7 bases). V dropped 8 bases and J dropped 7 bases, with 23 bases sitting between them. The CDR3 runs 15 residues. CDR1 and CDR2 from the germline V gene are MGHDK and SYGVNS.

This clonotype was recorded a few times. The chain has TRBV7-2 and TRBJ2-3; D possibly corresponds to TRBD1 (6 bases). Germline CDR1 is SGHTA and CDR2 is FQGNSA. The CDR3 has 16 residues. V gave up 5 bases and J gave up 2 bases, with 17 bases separating them. The CDR3 nucleotides are TGTGCCAGCAGCCCCCTGACAGGTTGGGACACAGATACGCAGTATTTT. Translating it yields CASSPLTGWDTDTQYF.

The chain couples TRBV6-5 to TRBJ2-1, with D perhaps TRBD2 (6 bases). This CDR3 region has 16 residues. V was pared by 0 bases and J by 8 bases, with 17 bases between. Germline assignment: CDR1 MNHEY and CDR2 SVGAGI. CDR3 nucleotide sequence: TGTGCCAGCAGTTACTCCGGGGGACCCCTAAGCCATGAGCAGTTCTTC. It is translated as CASSYSGGPLSHEQFF.

The chain joins TRBV4-1 to TRBJ2-2; TRBD1 matches at 10 bases. This CDR3 is built from 18 residues. Germline V CDR1 and CDR2: MGHRA, YSYEKL. The trim removed 0 bases at V and 7 bases at J, leaving 11 bases unmatched. In nucleotides, the CDR3 is TGCGCCAGCAGCCAAGATCGGGGTCCCGGGACAGGGGTCGGGGAGCTGTTTTTT. It codes for CASSQDRGPGTGVGELFF.

The chain joins TRBV28 to TRBJ2-7; 7 positions match TRBD1. Germline V gene sequence: CDR1 MDHEN, CDR2 SYDVKM. The CDR3 loop spans 16 amino acids. J was trimmed by 2 bases and V by 6 bases; bases with no gene match: 13. CDR3 in DNA: TGTGCCAGCAGACTCACTCGACAGGGAAAGGCCTACGAGCAGTACTTC. Protein sequence: CASRLTRQGKAYEQYF. The whole variable domain, remainder taken from reference TRBV28 and TRBJ2-7, is DVKVTQSSRYLVKRTGEKVFLECVQDMDHENMFWYRQDPGLGLRLIYFSYDVKMKEKGDIPEGYSVSREKKERFSLILESASTNQTSMYLCASRLTRQGKAYEQYFGPGTRLTVT.

This chain joins TRBV10-1 and TRBJ2-3; D is undetermined. V lost 6 bases and J lost 4, with 11 bases in between. The CDR3 consists of 13 residues. Germline V gives CDR1 WNHNN, CDR2 SYGVQD (reference sequence). The CDR3 bases are TGCGCCAGCAGCCTGCTCAGGTCAGATACGCAGTATTTT. Residues: CASSLLRSDTQYF.

The CDR3 sequence is CASSLRVLGYEQYF. The CDR3 nucleotides are TGTGCCAGCAGCCTCCGGGTGTTGGGCTACGAGCAGTACTTC. The chain has TRBV12-3 or TRBV12-4 and TRBJ2-7; D not resolved. This CDR3 has 14 residues. V was trimmed by 6 bases and J by 3 bases, leaving 15 bases between them.

The genes are TRBV29-1 and TRBJ2-2; a possible D gene is TRBD1 (6 bases). The CDR3 sequence is 11 residues long. CDR1 and CDR2 from the germline V gene are SQVTM and ANQGSEA. V shed 7 bases and J shed 7 bases, with 10 bases lying between them. The CDR3 DNA reads as TGCAGCGCAAGGACAGTCGGGGAGCTGTTTTTT. It encodes CSARTVGELFF.

The rearrangement uses TRBV6-1 and TRBJ2-7; TRBD2 agrees at 11 bases. The CDR3 consists of 14 residues. The ends lost 7 bases at V and 4 bases at J; junction bases unmatched: 6. Looked up from germline, CDR1 is MNHNS and CDR2 is SASEGT. The CDR3 sequence: CASIAGGPRYEQYF. The CDR3 DNA follows: TGTGCCAGCATAGCGGGGGGGCCTCGGTACGAGCAGTACTTC.

The table lists this clonotype with a few counts. The chain uses TRBV6-1 and TRBJ2-7, with D maybe TRBD1 (6 bases). The CDR3 totals 15 residues. The germline V gene encodes CDR1 MNHNS and CDR2 SASEGT. Trimming left V 6 bases short and J 4 bases short, with 19 bases between. The CDR3 loop reads CASSPTGKVTYEQYF. DNA for the CDR3: TGTGCCAGCAGCCCAACAGGGAAGGTTACGTACGAGCAGTACTTC.

This chain links TRBV6-1 with TRBJ2-7, with D hard to call. Between the trimmed V and J ends, which lost 4 bases and 6 bases, there was a span of 16 bases. The CDR3 length is 14 residues. The germline CDR1 and CDR2 sequences are MNHNS and SASEGT. CDR3 bases: TGTGCCAGCAGTGCAAAGACCTACACCGGCGAGCAGTACTTC. Its protein is CASSAKTYTGEQYF.

This clonotype was seen a handful of times. The chain links TRBV4-1 to TRBJ2-2; D tentatively reads TRBD1 or TRBD2 (5 bases each). This CDR3 is 16 amino acids long. Trimming stripped 8 bases from V and 0 bases from J, with 16 bases between. The germline CDR1 and CDR2 sequences are MGHRA and YSYEKL. CDR3 protein: CASRDLTASNTGELFF. The CDR3 DNA is TGCGCCAGCCGGGACCTCACTGCGTCGAACACCGGGGAGCTGTTTTTT.

The J gene is TRBJ1-6, the V gene TRBV3-1, with D unclear. V was pared by 6 bases and J by 8 bases, with 11 bases between. The germline CDR1 and CDR2 sequences are LGHDT and YNNKEL (reference sequence). CDR3 size: 13 residues. CDR3 DNA: TGTGCCAGCAGTTCGTTTAAACATTCACCCCTCCACTTT. It yields the protein CASSSFKHSPLHF.

V and J are TRBV7-9 and TRBJ2-3; D perhaps matches TRBD2 (5 bases). The CDR3 is 15 residues long. V shed 2 bases and J shed 8 bases, with 17 bases lying between them. Germline lookup yields CDR1 SEHNR and CDR2 FQNEAQ (reference sequence). The CDR3 sequence is CASSLNSKGVTTQYF. Here the CDR3 DNA reads TGTGCCAGCAGCTTAAATTCGAAGGGAGTTACTACGCAGTATTTT.

The genes are TRBV7-9 and TRBJ2-1; D is possibly TRBD2 (5 bases). Germline V gene lookup returns CDR1 SEHNR and CDR2 FQNEAQ (reference sequence). This CDR3 has 13 amino acids. Trimming removed 6 bases at V and 10 bases at J, with 16 bases between. The chain's CDR3 is CASSRTGTGEQFF. CDR3 DNA: TGTGCCAGCAGTCGAACCGGCACGGGAGAGCAGTTCTTC.

V usage is TRBV25-1 and J usage is TRBJ2-5; D gene uncertain. The V gene lost 1 base and the J gene lost 5 bases, with 5 bases spanning the gap. From germline, CDR1 is MGHDK and CDR2 SYGVNS. This CDR3 spans 12 amino acids. The CDR3 spells CASSEFEETQYF. The CDR3 coding sequence is TGTGCCAGCAGTGAATTCGAGGAGACCCAGTACTTC. The variable domain in full, with the rest retrieved from reference TRBV25-1 and TRBJ2-5, is EADIYQTPRYLVIGTGKKITLECSQTMGHDKMYWYQQDPGMELHLIHYSYGVNSTEKGDLSSESTVSRIRTEHFPLTLESARPSHTSQYLCASSEFEETQYFGPGTRLLVL.

The gene calls are TRBV6-1 and TRBJ2-7, with D possibly being TRBD2 (6 bases). V lost 2 bases and J 6 bases, leaving 14 bases between the germline ends. The CDR3 extends over 14 amino acids. CDR1 and CDR2 from the germline V gene are MNHNS and SASEGT. The CDR3 is CASSEYVRRGEQYF. The DNA of the CDR3 is TGTGCCAGCAGTGAATATGTCAGGAGGGGCGAGCAGTACTTC.